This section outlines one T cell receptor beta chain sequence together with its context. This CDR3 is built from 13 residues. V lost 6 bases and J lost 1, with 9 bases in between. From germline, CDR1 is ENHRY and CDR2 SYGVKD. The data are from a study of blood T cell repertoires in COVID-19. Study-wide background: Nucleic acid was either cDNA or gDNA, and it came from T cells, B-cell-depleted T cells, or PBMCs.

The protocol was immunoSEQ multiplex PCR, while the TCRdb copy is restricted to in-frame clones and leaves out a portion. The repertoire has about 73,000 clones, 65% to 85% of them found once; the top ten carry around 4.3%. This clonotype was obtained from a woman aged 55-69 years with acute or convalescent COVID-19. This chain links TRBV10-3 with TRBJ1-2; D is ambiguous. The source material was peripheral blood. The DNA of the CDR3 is TGTGCCATCAGACTGGCGGGTAACTATGGCTACACCTTC. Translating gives CAIRLAGNYGYTF.